A single sample is the source of the 25 T cell receptor beta chains below, sequenced in a study of CD4 T cells in relation to SARS-CoV-2 and coronaviruses. The data were produced by immunoSEQ multiplex PCR, yet TCRdb's version contains in-frame clones alone and is incomplete. The sample has approximately 30,000 clones; 74% are singletons. Unexposed donor CD4+ T cells date from about 2011-2018, before the COVID-19 pandemic. Isolation of CD4+ T cells took place after less than 13 days in culture. These TCRs are of unknown antigen specificity. Input material: CD4+ T cells from PBMCs, cultured in vitro. These receptors all come from a human donor in good health.

The chain employs TRBV12-3 or TRBV12-4 and TRBJ2-3; 12 nucleotides agree with TRBD2. This CDR3 contains 12 residues. V lost 6 bases and J lost 8; bases outside the gene matches: 0. CDR3: CASRTSGGTQYF. For the CDR3, the DNA is TGTGCCAGCAGGACTAGCGGGGGTACGCAGTATTTT.

The chain combines TRBV7-2 with TRBJ2-3, with 15 bases that match TRBD2. J gave up 3 bases and V 5 bases, and 3 bases lay outside the gene matches. CDR3 length: 16 amino acids. Germline values: CDR1 SGHTA, CDR2 FQGNSA. This CDR3 reads CASSTGLAGGTDTQYF. In DNA form, the CDR3 reads TGTGCCAGCAGCACAGGACTAGCGGGAGGGACAGATACGCAGTATTTT.

V is TRBV19 and J is TRBJ2-1; D possibly corresponds to TRBD2 (6 bases). V lost 6 bases, J lost 4 bases, and 19 bases lay in between. CDR1 and CDR2 (germline): LNHDA, SQIVND (reference sequence). CDR3 length: 16 amino acids. CDR3 amino acids: CASRAGEQPSYNEQFF. Written as DNA, the CDR3 is TGTGCCAGTAGAGCGGGCGAACAACCCTCTTACAATGAGCAGTTCTTC.

The V gene is TRBV5-1, the J gene TRBJ2-3, with 13 bases lining up with TRBD2. The V gene end was trimmed by 8 bases and the J gene end by 3 bases; junction bases not matched to a gene: 9. The CDR3 is 16 amino acids. From germline, CDR1 is SGHRS and CDR2 YFSETQ. The CDR3, as DNA: TGCGCCAGTGGGACTAGCGGGGTCCCCCAAACAGATACGCAGTATTTT. Amino acids: CASGTSGVPQTDTQYF.

This clone came up a few times. This chain connects TRBV5-6 to TRBJ1-2, with 7 bases fitting TRBD1. The V and J ends lost 6 bases and 7 bases, in that order; junction bases with no gene match: 9. Germline assignment: CDR1 SGHDT and CDR2 YYEEEE. The length of the CDR3 is 13 residues. The CDR3 is CASTPRGHGGYTF. In DNA form, the CDR3 reads TGTGCCAGCACCCCAAGGGGGCACGGTGGCTACACCTTC.

The rearrangement joins TRBV20-1 to TRBJ2-3; the match to TRBD2 covers 9 bases. CDR1 is DFQATT and CDR2 is SNEGSKA in the germline V gene (reference sequence). The V segment lost 3 bases and the J segment 6 bases; nucleotides outside the gene matches: 10. The length of the CDR3 is 15 residues. CDR3 sequence reads: CSASDEGLARDTQYF. CDR3 coding DNA: TGCAGTGCTAGTGATGAGGGACTAGCAAGGGATACGCAGTATTTT.

The V gene is TRBV12-3 or TRBV12-4, the J gene TRBJ2-5; D is unclear. CDR3 length: 13 residues. The ends were cut back, 1 base at V and 5 bases at J, with 8 bases in the middle. CDR3 loop: CASSLGSSETQYF. CDR3 coding DNA: TGTGCCAGCAGTTTAGGTAGCAGCGAGACCCAGTACTTC.

Only a few counts were recorded for this clone. The chain links TRBV2 to TRBJ2-5, with 12 nucleotides matching TRBD2. V shed 1 base and J 1 base; nucleotides not matched to a gene: 4. The CDR3 runs 17 residues. Germline lookup yields CDR1 SNHLY and CDR2 FYNNEI. CDR3 sequence reads: CASSEELAGGLQETQYF. DNA of the CDR3: TGTGCCAGCAGTGAAGAACTAGCGGGGGGCCTCCAAGAGACCCAGTACTTC.

The gene calls are TRBV7-2 and TRBJ2-5; TRBD1 or TRBD2 may be the D gene (5 bases each). The CDR3 consists of 22 residues. Germline values: CDR1 SGHTA, CDR2 FQGNSA. Trimming shortened V by 0 bases and J by 3 bases, and 32 bases separated the two germline ends. In DNA, the CDR3 is TGTGCCAGCAGCTTAGCGCTGTCCCCATGGGGACCAGAGCGAACAAGGAAAGAGACCCAGTACTTC. It translates to CASSLALSPWGPERTRKETQYF.

The CDR3 nucleotides are TGTGCCACCATCTCGGGACACCAGGGGAACAATGAGCAGTTCTTC. Translating it yields CATISGHQGNNEQFF. This chain links TRBV24-1 with TRBJ2-1, with D possibly being TRBD1 (6 bases). Germline CDR1 reads KGHDR; CDR2 reads SFDVKD. The CDR3 extends over 15 amino acids. V lost 8 bases, J lost 5 bases, and 18 bases lay in between.

This clone was seen a few times. The chain combines TRBV18 with TRBJ2-1; D is uncertain. The CDR3 has 16 residues. V lost 3 bases and J 4 bases, leaving 16 bases between the germline ends. Germline values: CDR1 KGHSH, CDR2 LQKENI. The CDR3, as DNA: TGTGCCAGCTCACCCGCCCGTGCGGCTCTATACAATGAGCAGTTCTTC. This encodes CASSPARAALYNEQFF.

This chain uses TRBV12-3 or TRBV12-4 with TRBJ1-5; D is uncertain. V lost 6 bases to trimming and J lost 4 bases, with 7 bases between them. The CDR3 has 12 residues. CDR3: CASRYINQPQHF. In nucleotides, the CDR3 is TGTGCCAGCAGATACATTAATCAGCCCCAGCATTTT.

This chain uses TRBV18 with TRBJ2-3; tentatively, D is TRBD1 (6 bases). Trimming cost V 3 bases and J 4 bases, with 8 bases left between them. The CDR3 is made up of 13 amino acids. CDR1 is KGHSH, CDR2 LQKENI, per germline. CDR3 bases: TGTGCCAGCTCACCGAAGGGGGCAGATACGCAGTATTTT. Amino acid sequence: CASSPKGADTQYF.

This clone turned up a few times. The genes are TRBV6-2 or TRBV6-3 and TRBJ1-3; D is ambiguous. V was shortened by 6 bases and J by 1 base, with 10 bases between the two germline ends. This CDR3 is 14 amino acids long. The germline CDR1 and CDR2 sequences are MNHEY and SVGEGT. CDR3 in amino acids: CASSPDTSGNTIYF. For the CDR3, the DNA is TGTGCCAGCAGCCCCGATACTTCTGGAAACACCATATATTTT.

The chain combines TRBV19 with TRBJ1-1; 8 positions match TRBD1. V was pared by 1 base and J by 3 bases, with 1 base of the junction left unmatched. This CDR3 has 14 amino acids. Germline lookup yields CDR1 LNHDA and CDR2 SQIVND (reference sequence). The CDR3 DNA reads as TGTGCCAGTAGTATAGTACAGGGGGACACTGAAGCTTTCTTT. This translates into CASSIVQGDTEAFF.

The V and J genes are TRBV14 and TRBJ2-3; D might be TRBD1 (6 bases). The CDR3 runs to 16 residues. V dropped 0 bases and J dropped 5 bases, with 15 bases sitting between them. The germline V gene encodes CDR1 SGHDN and CDR2 FVKESK. This CDR3 is CASSQDRGFGQDTQYF. Here the CDR3 DNA reads TGTGCCAGCAGCCAAGACAGGGGCTTTGGGCAAGATACGCAGTATTTT.

The chain couples TRBV19 to TRBJ2-1; 14 bases match TRBD2. The V segment lost 5 bases and the J segment 4 bases; nucleotides outside the gene matches: 7. CDR3 length: 17 amino acids. CDR1 and CDR2 from the germline V gene are LNHDA and SQIVND (reference sequence). Here the CDR3 reads CASSGGTSGSRYNEQFF. CDR3 coding DNA: TGTGCCAGTAGTGGGGGGACTAGCGGGAGTAGGTACAATGAGCAGTTCTTC.

This clone was observed a single time. This chain joins TRBV7-2 and TRBJ2-5, with D possibly being TRBD1 (5 bases). The V end lost 2 bases, the J end lost 5 bases, and 12 bases lay between the germline ends. Germline loops: CDR1 SGHTA, CDR2 FQGNSA. The CDR3 extends over 14 amino acids. The CDR3 protein is CASSLITGWETQYF. CDR3 coding DNA: TGTGCCAGCAGCTTAATCACAGGCTGGGAGACCCAGTACTTC.

Here the CDR3 reads CASSQSVGRGTEAFF. The CDR3 coding sequence is TGCGCCAGCAGTCAATCGGTGGGCCGGGGGACTGAAGCTTTCTTT. The chain combines TRBV23-1 with TRBJ1-1; TRBD1 might be the D (5 bases). TRBV23-1 is known as an ORF, though its function is uncertain. Trimming left V 0 bases short and J 5 bases short, with 13 bases between. The CDR3 runs to 15 residues.

J is TRBJ2-1 and V is TRBV27, with 13 bases matching TRBD2. Trimming took 7 bases from V and 0 from J; bases not matched to a gene: 6. The CDR3 runs to 17 residues. Germline V CDR1 and CDR2: MNHEY, SMNVEV (reference sequence). The CDR3, as DNA: TGTGCCAGCACTGGACTAGCGGGAGATGTCTCCTACAATGAGCAGTTCTTC. Translated: CASTGLAGDVSYNEQFF.

In its sample, this clone was seen once. The rearrangement links TRBV7-8 to TRBJ1-5; a weak D match, TRBD1 (5 bases). Germline loops: CDR1 SGHVS, CDR2 FQNEAQ. V was clipped by 0 bases and J by 2 bases, with 8 bases between them. The CDR3 is 15 amino acids. CDR3 nucleotide sequence: TGTGCCAGCAGCTTAGCGGGGGGGGGCAATCAGCCCCAGCATTTT. Amino acids: CASSLAGGGNQPQHF.

This chain links TRBV11-2 with TRBJ1-1; tentative D call: TRBD1 (5 bases). The CDR3 length is 14 residues. Per the germline V gene, CDR1 is SGHAT and CDR2 is FQNNGV. The germline V and J ends were trimmed by 3 bases and 4 bases, with 12 bases remaining between them. CDR3 sequence (DNA): TGTGCCAGCAGCTTGCTGGACGGGGGCACTGAAGCTTTCTTT. Translated: CASSLLDGGTEAFF.

DNA for the CDR3: TGTGCCAGCAGTTACGGAGGGAACGGCCGAAACACCATATATTTT. Its translation: CASSYGGNGRNTIYF. This sequence joins TRBV6-5 and TRBJ1-3; D is uncertain. Trimming stripped 2 bases from V and 5 bases from J, with 13 bases between. Germline V gene lookup returns CDR1 MNHEY and CDR2 SVGAGI. The CDR3 totals 15 residues.

This rearrangement joins TRBV2 to TRBJ2-1; D uncertain. Germline CDR1 is SNHLY and CDR2 is FYNNEI. The CDR3 covers 14 residues. V lost 6 bases and J 4 bases, leaving 13 bases between the germline ends. DNA for the CDR3: TGTGCCAGCAGACCCTTAGGTCGTTACAATGAGCAGTTCTTC. Translation: CASRPLGRYNEQFF.

J is TRBJ1-3 and V is TRBV6-5; TRBD1 is a possible D gene (5 bases). The V and J ends lost 8 bases and 0 bases respectively, with 11 bases between them. The germline gives CDR1 MNHEY, CDR2 SVGAGI. This CDR3 region has 14 residues. The CDR3 reads CASLAGSSGNTIYF. CDR3 coding DNA: TGTGCCAGCTTGGCAGGGAGCTCTGGAAACACCATATATTTT.